This is a list of T cell receptor beta chains from one sample in a study of beta chain features in type 1 diabetes. Libraries were prepared by immunoSEQ multiplex PCR; TCRdb keeps only in-frame clonotypes and omits some of them. The table records about 620,000 clones, roughly a sixth of them present only once. The sequencing sample was made of naive CD4+ T cells from blood. The receptor source for this set is a man younger than 35 in good health. CDR3s include the opening cysteine and the closing phenylalanine or tryptophan. The D gene is left open where the match is weak. A row's size may be missing; if present it is once, few, many or a size class.

j_gene	v_gene	abundance	d_gene	CDR3nt	CDR3aa
TRBJ1-2	TRBV7-2	few	-	TGTGCCAGCAGCTTAGCACCAGAGAACTATGGCTACACCTTC	CASSLAPENYGYTF
TRBJ1-2	TRBV27	few	-	TGTGCCAGCAGTTTAAAGGCCGGGCCTAACTATGGCTACACCTTC	CASSLKAGPNYGYTF
TRBJ2-6	TRBV28	-	-	TGTGCCAGCAGTTTATCGCTCTCTGGGGCCAACGTCCTGACTTTC	CASSLSLSGANVLTF
TRBJ1-2	TRBV28	few	-	TGTGCCAGCAGTAGGGGCCCCACCTATGGCTACACCTTC	CASSRGPTYGYTF
TRBJ2-7	TRBV9	-	-	TGTGCCAGCAGCGTAGAGCCCCGGACACTAGACGAGCAGTACTTC	CASSVEPRTLDEQYF
TRBJ1-1	TRBV29-1	few	TRBD1	TGCAGGGGTGGACAGGGGACGAACACTGAAGCTTTCTTT	CRGGQGTNTEAFF
TRBJ2-3	TRBV28	-	-	TGTGCCAGCGCTCCGTACTCCGTTACAGATACGCAGTATTTT	CASAPYSVTDTQYF
TRBJ2-1	TRBV5-1	-	-	TGCGCCAGCAGTTCAACGGCGGGAAACTACAATGAGCAGTTCTTC	CASSSTAGNYNEQFF
TRBJ1-2	TRBV29-1	-	TRBD1	TGCAGCGTTGGAGGACAGGGGGCCCCCTATGGCTACACCTTC	CSVGGQGAPYGYTF
TRBJ1-2	TRBV6-5	few	TRBD1	TGTGCCAGCAGTGAAAGGGGACAGTTTGATGGCTACACCTTC	CASSERGQFDGYTF
TRBJ2-3	TRBV6-5	few	TRBD1	TGTGCCAGCAGTTACCCGGGACAGGGGGCAGATACGCAGTATTTT	CASSYPGQGADTQYF
TRBJ2-1	TRBV30	few	-	TGTGCCTGGAGGGAAGCCTGGGGGATGGCTGAGCAGTTCTTC	CAWREAWGMAEQFF
TRBJ2-5	TRBV23-1	-	-	TGCGCCAGCAGGGACCATACGGGGGAACAAGAGACCCAGTACTTC	CASRDHTGEQETQYF
TRBJ2-2	TRBV9	few	-	TGTGCCAGCAGCGTAGGACCGGAAGGAGGGAGAGGCACCGGGGAGCTGTTTTTT	CASSVGPEGGRGTGELFF
TRBJ2-1	TRBV6-4	-	TRBD1	TGTGCCAGCAGCGTCGGGACAGGCGGGAACAATGAGCAGTTCTTC	CASSVGTGGNNEQFF
TRBJ2-2	TRBV19	-	TRBD1	TGTGCCAGTAGTCCACGAGACAGGGGTTACACCGGGGAGCTGTTTTTT	CASSPRDRGYTGELFF
TRBJ1-1	TRBV4-3	-	-	TGCGCCAGCAGCCAAGATTCGCAGGTGCAAGCTTTCTTT	CASSQDSQVQAFF
TRBJ2-7	TRBV6-1	few	TRBD2	TGTGCCAGCGTAGCGGGAGCCTGGTCCTACGAGCAGTACTTC	CASVAGAWSYEQYF
TRBJ2-1	TRBV27	-	TRBD2	TGTGCCAGCAGTTTATCCGGGACTAGCGGGACCAATGAGCAGTTCTTC	CASSLSGTSGTNEQFF
TRBJ2-5	TRBV5-1	-	TRBD1	TGCGCCAGCCGCCCGACAGGGGGTCAAGAGACCCAGTACTTC	CASRPTGGQETQYF
TRBJ2-3	TRBV11-3	-	TRBD2	TGTGCCAGCAGCCCACCACCCCCGACTAGCGGGGGTCCTGGTACGCAGTATTTT	CASSPPPPTSGGPGTQYF
TRBJ2-7	TRBV7-2	-	TRBD2	TGTGCCAGCAGCTTAGAGGAAGGACTAGCGGGAGATTTGGGGAGCGAGCAGTACTTC	CASSLEEGLAGDLGSEQYF
TRBJ1-3	TRBV11-1	few	-	TGTGCCAGCAGCTCGACAGACTCTGGAAACACCATATATTTT	CASSSTDSGNTIYF
TRBJ2-6	TRBV9	-	-	TGTGCCAGCGGGGCCTCTGGGGCCAACGTCCTGACTTTC	CASGASGANVLTF
TRBJ2-5	TRBV7-3	few	TRBD2	TGTGCCAGCAGCTCCCGGGACTATCCCGGGTTTGAGACCCAGTACTTC	CASSSRDYPGFETQYF
TRBJ2-5	TRBV28	-	TRBD1	TGTGCCAGCAAACCCCCGGGGACAGGGGTCGAGACCCAGTACTTC	CASKPPGTGVETQYF
TRBJ2-7	TRBV6-5	few	-	TGTGCCAGCAGCAGGGGGGGTACCTCCTACGAGCAGTACTTC	CASSRGGTSYEQYF
TRBJ1-1	TRBV28	few	TRBD1	TGTGCCAGCAGTTCCCGGGACAGGGGGCTTTTGGTGAACACTGAAGCTTTCTTT	CASSSRDRGLLVNTEAFF
TRBJ2-6	TRBV5-4	-	-	TGTGCCAGCAGCCGAGAGACCTCTGGGGCCAACGTCCTGACTTTC	CASSRETSGANVLTF
TRBJ2-7	TRBV21-1	-	-	TGTGCCAGCCCCCCAGGGATGCTGACCTACGAGCAGTACTTC	CASPPGMLTYEQYF
TRBJ2-5	TRBV7-2	-	-	TGTGCCAGCAGCTTCGAGGACTACCAAGAGACCCAGTACTTC	CASSFEDYQETQYF
TRBJ2-3	TRBV30	few	TRBD1	TGTGCCCGGAACCTTGGGACAGGGGATAGCACAGATACGCAGTATTTT	CARNLGTGDSTDTQYF
TRBJ1-6	TRBV28	few	-	TGTGCCAGCAGTCTATGGGCAGGGTTGTATAATTCACCCCTCCACTTT	CASSLWAGLYNSPLHF
TRBJ2-7	TRBV19	few	-	TGTGCCGGTTCGCCCATAGTCCGGGCGGGGCATACCTACGAGCAGTACTTC	CAGSPIVRAGHTYEQYF
TRBJ2-7	TRBV5-4	few	-	TGTGCCAGCAGCCCCCGAGAAGCTCGCGAGCAGTACTTC	CASSPREAREQYF